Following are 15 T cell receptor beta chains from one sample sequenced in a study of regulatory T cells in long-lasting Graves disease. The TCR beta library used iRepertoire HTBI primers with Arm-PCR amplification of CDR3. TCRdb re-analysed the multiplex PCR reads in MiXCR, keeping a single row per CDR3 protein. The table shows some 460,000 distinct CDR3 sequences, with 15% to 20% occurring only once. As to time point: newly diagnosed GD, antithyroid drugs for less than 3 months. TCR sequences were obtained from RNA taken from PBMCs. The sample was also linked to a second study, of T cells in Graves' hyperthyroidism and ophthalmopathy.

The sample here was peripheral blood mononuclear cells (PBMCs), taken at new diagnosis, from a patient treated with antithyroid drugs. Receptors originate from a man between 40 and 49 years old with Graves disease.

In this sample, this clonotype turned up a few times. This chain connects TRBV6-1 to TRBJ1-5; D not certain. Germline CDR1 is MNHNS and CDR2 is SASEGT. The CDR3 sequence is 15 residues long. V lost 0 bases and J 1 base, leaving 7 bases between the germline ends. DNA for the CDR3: TGTGCCAGCAGTGAAGCACCCCCGAGCAATCAGCCCCAGCATTTT. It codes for CASSEAPPSNQPQHF.

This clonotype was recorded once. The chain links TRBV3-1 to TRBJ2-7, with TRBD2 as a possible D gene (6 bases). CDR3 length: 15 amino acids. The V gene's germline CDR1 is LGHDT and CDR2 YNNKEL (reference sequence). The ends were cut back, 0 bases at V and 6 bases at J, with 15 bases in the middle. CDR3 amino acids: CASSQDYREMGEQYF. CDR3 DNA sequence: TGTGCCAGCAGCCAAGATTACCGGGAGATGGGCGAGCAGTACTTC.

The CDR3 spells CAWISPGSIPHEQFF. The CDR3, as DNA: TGTGCCTGGATCTCTCCGGGATCGATTCCCCATGAGCAGTTCTTC. The chain employs TRBV30 and TRBJ2-1; TRBD2 is a possible D gene (5 bases). CDR1 GTSNPN and CDR2 SVGIG come from the germline V gene (reference sequence). The germline V and J ends were trimmed by 4 bases and 8 bases, with 21 bases remaining between them. There are 15 residues in the CDR3. Together with reference TRBV30 and TRBJ2-1, the CDR3 gives the full variable domain: SQTIHQWPATLVQPVGSPLSLECTVEGTSNPNLYWYRQAAGRGLQLLFYSVGIGQISSEVPQNLSASRPQDRQFILSSKKLLLSDSGFYLCAWISPGSIPHEQFFGPGTRLTVL.

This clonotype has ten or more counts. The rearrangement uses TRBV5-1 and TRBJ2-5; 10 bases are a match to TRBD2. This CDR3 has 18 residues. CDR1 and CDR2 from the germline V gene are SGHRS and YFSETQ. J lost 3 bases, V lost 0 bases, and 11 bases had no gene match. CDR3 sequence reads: CASSLEGAGTSEKETQYF. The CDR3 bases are TGCGCCAGCAGCTTGGAGGGTGCCGGGACTAGCGAGAAAGAGACCCAGTACTTC.

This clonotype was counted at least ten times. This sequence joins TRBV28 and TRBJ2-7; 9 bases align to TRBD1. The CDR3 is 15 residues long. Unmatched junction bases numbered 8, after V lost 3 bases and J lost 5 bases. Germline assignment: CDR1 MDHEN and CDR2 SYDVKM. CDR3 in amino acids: CASSLPGQGRNEQYF. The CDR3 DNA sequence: TGTGCCAGCAGTTTGCCAGGACAGGGGAGGAACGAGCAGTACTTC.

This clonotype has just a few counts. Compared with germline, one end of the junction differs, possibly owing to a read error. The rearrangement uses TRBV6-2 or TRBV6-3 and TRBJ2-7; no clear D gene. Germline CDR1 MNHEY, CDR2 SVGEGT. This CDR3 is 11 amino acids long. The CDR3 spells CVSSSAYEQYF. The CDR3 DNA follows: TGTGTCAGCAGTTCGGCTTACGAGCAGTACTTC.

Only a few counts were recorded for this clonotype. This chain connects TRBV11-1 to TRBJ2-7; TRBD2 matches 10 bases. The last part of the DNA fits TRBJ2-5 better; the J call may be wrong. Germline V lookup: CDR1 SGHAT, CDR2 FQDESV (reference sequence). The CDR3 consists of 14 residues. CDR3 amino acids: CASSQGTSEETQYF. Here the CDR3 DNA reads TGTGCCAGCAGCCAAGGGACTAGCGAAGAGACCCAGTACTTC.

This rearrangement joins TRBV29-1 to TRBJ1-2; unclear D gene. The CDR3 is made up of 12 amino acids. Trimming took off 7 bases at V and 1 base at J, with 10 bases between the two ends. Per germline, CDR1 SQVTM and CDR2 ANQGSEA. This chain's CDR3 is CSAAGSNYGYTF. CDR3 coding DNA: TGCAGCGCCGCCGGCAGTAACTATGGCTACACCTTC.

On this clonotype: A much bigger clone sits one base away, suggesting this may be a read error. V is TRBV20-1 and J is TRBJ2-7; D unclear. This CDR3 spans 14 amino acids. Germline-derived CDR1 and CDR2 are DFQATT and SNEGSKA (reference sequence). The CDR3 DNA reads TGCAGTGCTAGATTTAGCTCAAGCTCCTACGAGCGGTACTTC. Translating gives CSARFSSSSYERYF.

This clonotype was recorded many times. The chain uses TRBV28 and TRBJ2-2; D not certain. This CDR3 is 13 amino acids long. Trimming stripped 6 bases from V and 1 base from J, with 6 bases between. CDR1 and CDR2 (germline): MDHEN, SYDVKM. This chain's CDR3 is CASRQQNTGELFF. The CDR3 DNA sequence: TGTGCCAGCAGACAACAGAACACCGGGGAGCTGTTTTTT.

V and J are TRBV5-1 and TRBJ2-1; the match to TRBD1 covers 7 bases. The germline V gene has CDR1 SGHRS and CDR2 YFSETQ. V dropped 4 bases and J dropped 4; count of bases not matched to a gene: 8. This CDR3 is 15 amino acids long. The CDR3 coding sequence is TGCGCCAGCAGCGAAGGACAGGCACTTTACAATGAGCAGTTCTTC. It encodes CASSEGQALYNEQFF.

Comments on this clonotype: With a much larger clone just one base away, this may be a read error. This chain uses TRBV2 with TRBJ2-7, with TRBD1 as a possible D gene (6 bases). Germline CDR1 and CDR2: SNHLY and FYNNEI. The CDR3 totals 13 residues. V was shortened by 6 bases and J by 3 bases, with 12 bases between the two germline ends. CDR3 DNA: TGTGCCAGCAGGTCCGGGACACTCTACGAGCAGTACTTC. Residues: CASRSGTLYEQYF.

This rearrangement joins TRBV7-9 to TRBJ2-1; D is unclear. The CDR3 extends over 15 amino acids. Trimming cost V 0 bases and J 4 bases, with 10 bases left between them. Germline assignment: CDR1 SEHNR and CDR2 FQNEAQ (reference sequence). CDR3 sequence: CASSLASFGYNEQFF. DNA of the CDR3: TGTGCCAGCAGCTTAGCGTCGTTTGGTTACAATGAGCAGTTCTTC.

The CDR3 spells CSVDSAGGGTGELFF. The CDR3 coding sequence is TGCAGCGTTGACAGTGCGGGAGGGGGCACCGGGGAGCTGTTTTTT. The rearrangement uses TRBV29-1 and TRBJ2-2; TRBD2 matches 9 bases. In germline, CDR1 is SQVTM, CDR2 ANQGSEA. There are 15 residues in the CDR3. After removal of 3 bases from V and 4 bases from J, the junction contained 6 bases not matched to a gene.

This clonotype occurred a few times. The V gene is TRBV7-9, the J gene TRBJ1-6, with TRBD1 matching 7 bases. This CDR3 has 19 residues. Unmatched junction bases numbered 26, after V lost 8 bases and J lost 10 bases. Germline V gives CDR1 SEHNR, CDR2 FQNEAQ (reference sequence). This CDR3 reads CASGSSDREFSLSVSPLHF. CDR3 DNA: TGTGCCAGCGGATCCAGCGACAGGGAGTTTTCCCTTTCTGTCTCACCCCTCCACTTT.